Below, 26 T cell receptor beta chains from the same sample are listed, as sequenced in a study of CD8 T cells in Susac syndrome. Reverse transcription of roughly 0.5 to 1 ug RNA used random hexamers. MiXCR was run by TCRdb on the immunoSEQ multiplex PCR reads, yielding one entry per CDR3 protein. Altogether about 150,000 distinct CDR3 sequences are present, about 94% being singletons, with the ten largest covering around 0.21%. Sequenced input: CD8+ T cells from PBMCs. Receptors originate from a human donor with multiple sclerosis.

V is TRBV10-3 and J is TRBJ2-2; 7 bases map to TRBD1. J lost 3 bases, V lost 2 bases, and 0 bases had no gene match. This CDR3 contains 14 residues. Germline CDR1 reads ENHRY; CDR2 reads SYGVKD. CDR3 nucleotides: TGTGCCATCAGTGAGACAGGGGACACCGGGGAGCTGTTTTTT. Amino acids: CAISETGDTGELFF.

This sequence joins TRBV2 and TRBJ1-2; no firm D call. The CDR3 covers 11 residues. Looked up from germline, CDR1 is SNHLY and CDR2 is FYNNEI. Between the trimmed V and J ends, which lost 7 bases and 7 bases, there was a span of 10 bases. The CDR3 bases are TGTGCCAGCAAGATCCGGCCTGGCTACACCTTC. Protein sequence: CASKIRPGYTF.

This clonotype was seen a single time. The rearrangement uses TRBV27 and TRBJ2-1, with TRBD2 matching over 7 bases. The germline V gene encodes CDR1 MNHEY and CDR2 SMNVEV (reference sequence). V shed 6 bases, J shed 2 bases, and the junction held 7 bases outside the gene matches. This CDR3 spans 15 amino acids. The CDR3 reads CASSPSGGPYNEQFF. CDR3 in DNA: TGTGCCAGCAGCCCTTCGGGGGGTCCCTACAATGAGCAGTTCTTC.

The V and J genes are TRBV3-1 and TRBJ2-1, with no clear D. The CDR3 consists of 12 residues. Trimming stripped 2 bases from V and 5 bases from J, with 4 bases between. Germline V gene sequence: CDR1 LGHDT, CDR2 YNNKEL (reference sequence). CDR3 nucleotides: TGTGCCAGCAGCCAACTTAACAATGAGCAGTTCTTC. Translated: CASSQLNNEQFF.

CDR3 residues: CSANSWQDYGYTF. The CDR3 DNA reads TGCAGTGCTAATTCTTGGCAAGACTATGGCTACACCTTC. The chain carries TRBV20-1 and TRBJ1-2; D is unclear. The CDR3 has 13 residues. V dropped 4 bases and J dropped 3 bases, with 12 bases sitting between them. CDR1 and CDR2 (germline): DFQATT, SNEGSKA (reference sequence).

J is TRBJ2-7 and V is TRBV29-1; the D gene is possibly TRBD1 (5 bases). This CDR3 is 11 amino acids long. V lost 4 bases and J lost 4, with 8 bases in between. CDR1 is SQVTM, CDR2 ANQGSEA, per germline. In DNA form, the CDR3 reads TGCAGCGTTGCGGCAGGGTACGAGCAGTACTTC. Translated: CSVAAGYEQYF.

The rearrangement uses TRBV9 and TRBJ1-6; a possible D gene is TRBD1 (5 bases). CDR1 and CDR2 from the germline V gene are SGDLS and YYNGEE. CDR3 length equals 15 residues. V gave up 0 bases and J gave up 6 bases, with 10 bases separating them. The CDR3, as DNA: TGTGCCAGCAGCGTAGTGGGGACCCCTAATTCACCCCTCCACTTT. Protein product: CASSVVGTPNSPLHF.

In DNA, the CDR3 is TGTGCCAGCAGCGTAGAGGGGCTGGGGACTGAAGCTTTCTTT. Residues: CASSVEGLGTEAFF. The chain links TRBV9 to TRBJ1-1; tentatively, D is TRBD1 (5 bases). The CDR3 contains 14 residues. CDR1 and CDR2 (germline): SGDLS, YYNGEE. V lost 0 bases to trimming and J lost 5 bases, with 11 bases between them.

This rearrangement joins TRBV29-1 to TRBJ1-2, with 7 bases aligning to TRBD1. The V segment lost 8 bases and the J segment 6 bases; nucleotides outside the gene matches: 9. This CDR3 is 12 amino acids long. In germline, CDR1 is SQVTM, CDR2 ANQGSEA. CDR3 in DNA: TGCAGCAAAATGGGACAGTTTCATGGCTACACCTTC. Translating it yields CSKMGQFHGYTF.

The rearrangement uses TRBV7-3 and TRBJ2-2, with unresolved D. Germline CDR1 and CDR2: SGHTA and FQGTGA. V was trimmed by 5 bases and J by 9 bases, leaving 7 bases between them. This CDR3 is 11 amino acids long. The CDR3 protein is CASSLNRELFF. The CDR3 nucleotides are TGTGCCAGCAGCCTTAATCGGGAGCTGTTTTTT.

CDR3 residues: CASSGPGEQYF. The CDR3 DNA reads as TGTGCCAGCAGTGGCCCCGGCGAGCAGTACTTC. This sequence joins TRBV27 and TRBJ2-7, with D uncertain. Deletions cut 5 bases from V and 6 bases from J, with 8 bases between. CDR3 length: 11 amino acids. Germline lookup yields CDR1 MNHEY and CDR2 SMNVEV (reference sequence).

V is TRBV20-1 and J is TRBJ1-4; D ambiguous. The germline CDR1 and CDR2 sequences are DFQATT and SNEGSKA (reference sequence). The CDR3 extends over 14 amino acids. V lost 0 bases and J 7 bases, leaving 12 bases between the germline ends. The chain's CDR3 is CSAREGRQFEKLFF. Here the CDR3 DNA reads TGCAGTGCTAGAGAGGGCAGGCAATTTGAAAAACTGTTTTTT.

The CDR3 sequence is CASSPSQAEETQYF. In nucleotides, the CDR3 is TGTGCCAGCAGCCCAAGTCAGGCAGAAGAGACCCAGTACTTC. The gene calls are TRBV7-9 and TRBJ2-5; unclear D gene. From germline, CDR1 is SEHNR and CDR2 FQNEAQ (reference sequence). Trimming removed 5 bases from V and 3 bases from J, with 13 bases in between. CDR3 length: 14 amino acids.

The chain employs TRBV2 and TRBJ2-3; no clear D. Germline loops: CDR1 SNHLY, CDR2 FYNNEI. There are 12 residues in the CDR3. V lost 8 bases, J lost 4 bases, and 10 bases lay in between. The CDR3 DNA is TGTGCCAGCTTAGAACGGGCAGATACGCAGTATTTT. Residues: CASLERADTQYF.

The V call is TRBV7-9, the J call TRBJ1-5; unclear D gene. CDR3 length: 14 amino acids. Trimming took off 3 bases at V and 9 bases at J, with 15 bases between the two ends. The germline V gene encodes CDR1 SEHNR and CDR2 FQNEAQ (reference sequence). The CDR3 protein is CASSFGQVRSPQHF. The CDR3, as DNA: TGTGCCAGCAGCTTCGGGCAGGTCCGCTCGCCCCAGCATTTT.

This sequence joins TRBV3-1 and TRBJ1-1; a weak D match, TRBD1 (6 bases). This CDR3 region has 13 residues. V lost 1 base and J 5 bases, leaving 8 bases between the germline ends. Germline CDR1 reads LGHDT; CDR2 reads YNNKEL (reference sequence). The CDR3 nucleotides read TGTGCCAGCAGCCAAGGGACAGTAACTGAAGCTTTCTTT. Translated: CASSQGTVTEAFF.

This clonotype came up a few times. V usage is TRBV3-1 and J usage is TRBJ2-3, with D perhaps matching TRBD2 (6 bases). The CDR3 sequence is 13 residues long. Germline V gene sequence: CDR1 LGHDT, CDR2 YNNKEL (reference sequence). Trimming stripped 4 bases from V and 11 bases from J, with 16 bases between. The DNA of the CDR3 is TGTGCCAGCAGCCCAGAACGGGGGTGGGGGCAGTATTTT. Amino acids: CASSPERGWGQYF.

In this sample, this clonotype turned up a few times. The rearrangement joins TRBV29-1 to TRBJ2-1; no clear D gene. The CDR3 sequence is 8 residues long. Germline CDR1 is SQVTM and CDR2 is ANQGSEA. V lost 4 bases to trimming and J lost 15 bases, with 7 bases between them. The CDR3 is CSVGQTFF. The CDR3 nucleotides are TGCAGCGTTGGACAAACGTTCTTC.

The gene calls are TRBV20-1 and TRBJ1-2, with unresolved D. Trimming left V 0 bases short and J 1 base short, with 6 bases between. The CDR3 loop spans 13 amino acids. Germline lookup yields CDR1 DFQATT and CDR2 SNEGSKA (reference sequence). The CDR3 loop is CSARDKGNYGYTF. The CDR3 DNA reads TGCAGTGCTAGAGATAAGGGTAACTATGGCTACACCTTC.

This rearrangement joins TRBV7-9 to TRBJ2-1; TRBD2 might be the D (6 bases). Per germline, CDR1 SEHNR and CDR2 FQNEAQ (reference sequence). V dropped 0 bases and J dropped 7 bases, with 10 bases sitting between them. The CDR3 sequence is 14 residues long. The CDR3 protein is CASSLAVGTNEQFF. In DNA form, the CDR3 reads TGTGCCAGCAGCTTAGCGGTCGGGACTAATGAGCAGTTCTTC.

This clonotype has a single count. This chain joins TRBV30 and TRBJ1-1; D is perhaps TRBD1 (5 bases). Trimming took 4 bases from V and 1 from J, leaving 10 bases between them. Germline CDR1 reads GTSNPN; CDR2 reads SVGIG (reference sequence). This CDR3 comprises 13 residues. The CDR3 loop is CAWTERGNTEAFF. The CDR3 nucleotides read TGTGCCTGGACCGAGAGGGGGAACACTGAAGCTTTCTTT.

This clonotype occurred once. This sequence joins TRBV9 and TRBJ2-5; 9 positions agree with TRBD2. The V and J ends lost 1 base and 5 bases, in that order; junction bases with no gene match: 9. Germline CDR1 reads SGDLS; CDR2 reads YYNGEE. The CDR3 covers 16 residues. CDR3 residues: CASSVSIAGELETQYF. As DNA, the CDR3 is TGTGCCAGCAGCGTATCAATAGCGGGGGAGCTGGAGACCCAGTACTTC. Full variable domain (rest looked up from reference TRBV9 and TRBJ2-5): DSGVTQTPKHLITATGQRVTLRCSPRSGDLSVYWYQQSLDQGLQFLIQYYNGEERAKGNILERFSAQQFPDLHSELNLSSLELGDSALYFCASSVSIAGELETQYFGPGTRLLVL.

This clonotype showed up just once. The chain couples TRBV9 to TRBJ2-5, with TRBD1 matching over 10 bases. This CDR3 region has 15 residues. J lost 4 bases, V lost 3 bases, and 6 bases had no gene match. The V gene's germline CDR1 is SGDLS and CDR2 YYNGEE. CDR3 amino acids: CASSGQGALGETQYF. In DNA, the CDR3 is TGTGCCAGCAGCGGACAGGGGGCGCTGGGAGAGACCCAGTACTTC.

The chain uses TRBV20-1 and TRBJ2-7; 8 bases are a match to TRBD2. Germline CDR1 DFQATT, CDR2 SNEGSKA (reference sequence). There are 14 residues in the CDR3. J gave up 2 bases and V 7 bases, and 10 bases lay outside the gene matches. CDR3: CSVTERGQTYEQYF. Here the CDR3 DNA reads TGCAGTGTCACGGAGCGGGGGCAAACCTACGAGCAGTACTTC.

The genes are TRBV7-9 and TRBJ2-7; the D is unclear. V was cut by 1 base and J by 0 bases, with 10 bases left in between. This CDR3 region has 15 residues. The germline CDR1 and CDR2 sequences are SEHNR and FQNEAQ (reference sequence). CDR3 bases: TGTGCCAGCAGCTTAGAGAGGACGACCTCCTACGAGCAGTACTTC. Translated, it gives CASSLERTTSYEQYF. Full variable domain (missing parts from reference TRBV7-9 and TRBJ2-7): DTGVSQNPRHKITKRGQNVTFRCDPISEHNRLYWYRQTLGQGPEFLTYFQNEAQLEKSRLLSDRFSAERPKGSFSTLEIQRTEQGDSAMYLCASSLERTTSYEQYFGPGTRLTVT.

V gene TRBV7-2 combines with J gene TRBJ2-2, with a possible D match to TRBD2 (6 bases). Trimming left V 5 bases short and J 4 bases short, with 17 bases between. Germline V CDR1 and CDR2: SGHTA, FQGNSA. The CDR3 extends over 16 amino acids. CDR3 bases: TGTGCCAGCAGCCTGGAGGGAGTTGAGGGCACCGGGGAGCTGTTTTTT. Translated: CASSLEGVEGTGELFF.